This T cell receptor beta chain was captured in a study of CD8 T cells in ankylosing spondylitis. Study findings and constraints: In reactive arthritis synovial fluid and blood, some motif variants had been reported before.

With respect to this clonotype: Its antigen is unidentified.

The CDR3 runs 15 residues. Germline assignment: CDR1 SGHRS and CDR2 YFSETQ. Trimming took 4 bases from V and 6 from J, leaving 17 bases between them. Each CDR3 protein is one row after TCRdb ran MiXCR on the 5' RACE reads. The table lists 40,000 to 55,000 distinct CDR3 sequences, 7.4% of them singletons. This clonotype was sampled from a female donor with ankylosing spondylitis or in good health (not recorded which). The sample consisted of blood, either unsorted or a sorted T cell fraction (not recorded which). The V and J genes are TRBV5-1 and TRBJ2-1; TRBD2 is a possible D gene (6 bases). CDR3 loop: CASSNQEGKTNEQFF. In DNA form, the CDR3 reads TGCGCCAGCAGCAACCAGGAGGGGAAAACCAATGAGCAGTTCTTC.